Listed below are T cell receptor beta chains from one sample, sequenced in a study of control samples from healthy donors and cancer patients. Here immunoSEQ multiplex PCR was the method, and the copy in TCRdb shows in-frame clones only, minus some. This sample has around 86,000 clones, with roughly 90% found just once. Sample: PBMCs. The receptors derive from a woman aged 60-70 years with head and neck cancer. Both conserved end residues are part of each CDR3. D genes are given only for firm matches. The size entry is marked missing in some rows and otherwise reads once, few, many or a size class.

d_call clone_size j_call v_call cdr3_nt cdr3_aa
- - TRBJ1-1 TRBV28 TGTGCCAGCAGTTTTTGGGGAGGAGGGGGGAACACTGAAGCTTTCTTT CASSFWGGGGNTEAFF
TRBD2 - TRBJ2-5 TRBV19 TGTGCCAGTAGTATAGGGAGACTAGCGGGAAAGGGGACCCAAGAGACCCAGTACTTC CASSIGRLAGKGTQETQYF
- - TRBJ2-6 TRBV3-1/TRBV3-2 TGTGCCAGCAGCCAAGGAACAGGAGATGGGGCCAACGTCCTGACTTTC CASSQGTGDGANVLTF
- - TRBJ2-1 TRBV15 TGTGCCACCAGCAGAGATCCGACTCGGAATGAGCAGTTCTTC CATSRDPTRNEQFF
- - TRBJ2-7 TRBV7-2 TGTGCCAGCAGCTTATTGGGGGAGACCTACGAGCAGTACTTC CASSLLGETYEQYF
- - TRBJ1-2 TRBV21-1 TGTGCCAGCAGGCAGTACTATGGCTACACCTTC CASRQYYGYTF
- once TRBJ2-1 TRBV20-1 TGCAGTGCTAGTACGTGGCGACTCTCCTACAATGAGCAGTTCTTC CSASTWRLSYNEQFF
- once TRBJ1-4 TRBV2 TGTGCCAGCAGTTACCACGATGAAAAACTGTTTTTT CASSYHDEKLFF
TRBD2 once TRBJ2-1 TRBV27 TGTGCCAGCAGTTTTTTTCCTCCTAGCGGGAGCCACAATGAGCAGTTCTTC CASSFFPPSGSHNEQFF
- - TRBJ1-1 TRBV29-1 TGCAGCGGGACACACAGGAACACTGAAGCTTTCTTT CSGTHRNTEAFF
TRBD1 - TRBJ1-2 TRBV7-9 TGTGCCAGCAGCGCGGACAGGGTCTATGGCTACACCTTC CASSADRVYGYTF
- once TRBJ2-2 TRBV28 TGTGCCAGCAGTTTTTCCGGGATCAGCACCGGGGAGCTGTTTTTT CASSFSGISTGELFF
TRBD1 once TRBJ2-3 TRBV4-1 TGCGCCAGCAGCTTCGACAGGGGGGTTTCAGATACGCAGTATTTT CASSFDRGVSDTQYF
- - TRBJ2-3 TRBV7-2 TGTGCCACCGAAACGATGAGGGTGGATACGCAGTATTTT CATETMRVDTQYF
TRBD2 once TRBJ2-3 TRBV10-1 TGCGCCAGCAGGGGGACTAGCGGGCCCTTATCCACAGATACGCAGTATTTT CASRGTSGPLSTDTQYF
- few TRBJ2-1 TRBV6-1 TGTGCCAGCAGTGAAGCGTCACTACGTGAGCAGTTCTTC CASSEASLREQFF
- medium-sized TRBJ2-7 TRBV11-2 TGTGCCAGCAGCAGGGACGGGGAATTCTTCTACGAGCAGTACTTC CASSRDGEFFYEQYF
- - TRBJ2-5 TRBV28 TGTGCCAGCAGTTCACAACGCCGGATGCGGATCCAAGAGACCCAGTACTTC CASSSQRRMRIQETQYF
TRBD2 - TRBJ2-1 TRBV27 TGTGCCAGCAGTCCAGCGGGACCCTACAATGAGCAGTTCTTC CASSPAGPYNEQFF
TRBD2 - TRBJ2-2 TRBV9 TGTGCCAGCAGCGTGCTAGCGGGTTTGGTTGCCGGGGAGCTGTTTTTT CASSVLAGLVAGELFF
- - TRBJ2-2 TRBV24-1 TGTGCCACCAGTGATTGGACGGGGAGTGGGCTGTTTTTT CATSDWTGSGLFF
TRBD1 - TRBJ2-3 TRBV25-1 TGTGCCAGCAGTGTAGGACAGGGGGTCGGCACAGATACGCAGTATTTT CASSVGQGVGTDTQYF
TRBD2 - TRBJ2-1 TRBV19 TGTGCCAGTAGCGCGACCCAATACACTAGCGGGATCTTTAATGAGCAGTTCTTC CASSATQYTSGIFNEQFF
- - TRBJ2-3 TRBV5-1 TGCGCCAGCTGCCTGTCCGGGGACCGCACAGATACGCAGTATTTT CASCLSGDRTDTQYF
TRBD1 - TRBJ1-1 TRBV28 TGTGCCAGCAGTTTAGGGACAGGGTCCTCTGAAGCTTTCTTT CASSLGTGSSEAFF
- - TRBJ1-1 TRBV5-1 TGCGCCAGCAGGGGGGACACTGAAGCTTTCTTT CASRGDTEAFF
TRBD2 - TRBJ2-1 TRBV29-1 TGCAGCGGAACTAGCGGGAGGGCGTACAATGAGCAGTTCTTC CSGTSGRAYNEQFF
TRBD1 - TRBJ1-2 TRBV6-5 TGTGCCAGCAGTTCCCGGACAGGGGGCGTTGTCTATGGCTACACCTTC CASSSRTGGVVYGYTF
- - TRBJ2-3 TRBV6-8 TGTGCCAGCAGTCCAGCCGGTGGGTCAGATACGCAGTATTTT CASSPAGGSDTQYF
- - TRBJ2-1 TRBV5-6 TGTGCCAGCAGCTTGGGGACCAACAATGAGCAGTTCTTC CASSLGTNNEQFF
- once TRBJ1-5 TRBV5-1 TGCGCCAGCAGCTTGGAGGGGGTTAACAATCAGCCCCAGCATTTT CASSLEGVNNQPQHF
- - TRBJ2-1 TRBV6-1 TGTGCCAGCAGTGAGCTCGACTTGTACAATGAGCAGTTCTTC CASSELDLYNEQFF
- - TRBJ2-7 TRBV7-2 TGTGCCAGCAGCGACTTGGTTCGGGGGGCGAATTTGGGCGAGCAGTACTTC CASSDLVRGANLGEQYF
TRBD2 once TRBJ2-5 TRBV3-1/TRBV3-2 TGTGCCAGCAGCCAAGATAGCGGGAGACGTGGGGGCGAGACCCAGTACTTC CASSQDSGRRGGETQYF
TRBD2 - TRBJ2-7 TRBV6-5 TGTGCCAGCAGGGGGGGGATAGCCGATCCCTACGAGCAGTACTTC CASRGGIADPYEQYF
TRBD2 - TRBJ2-3 TRBV5-4 TGTGCCACCCTCCAGGGCCAGGGGTTAGCGGGAGGGCCAGATACGCAGTATTTT CATLQGQGLAGGPDTQYF
TRBD1 - TRBJ1-6 TRBV2 TGTGCCAGCATTAGGACAGGGAATAATTCACCCCTCCACTTT CASIRTGNNSPLHF
- - TRBJ2-3 TRBV2 TGTGCCAGCAGGTCATTTACGGGGGGCACAGATACGCAGTATTTT CASRSFTGGTDTQYF
- - TRBJ2-4 TRBV19 TGTGCCAGTAGTAACCGACATGAGGTGTCCAAAAACATTCAGTACTTC CASSNRHEVSKNIQYF
- - TRBJ2-3 TRBV3-1/TRBV3-2 TGTGCCAGCAGCCAAGGACTAGGGCAGTATTTT CASSQGLGQYF
TRBD2 - TRBJ2-3 TRBV11-2 TGTGCCAGCAGCTTAGGCCCTAGCGGGGAGTACACAGATACGCAGTATTTT CASSLGPSGEYTDTQYF
- - TRBJ1-1 TRBV11-3 TGTGCCAGCAAAGCAGGGGACACTGAAGCTTTCTTT CASKAGDTEAFF
- - TRBJ1-5 TRBV6-1 TGTGCCAGCAGTGAGTGGCCAGGGGATCAGCCCCAGCATTTT CASSEWPGDQPQHF
- - TRBJ2-1 TRBV6-5 TGTGCCAGCGAGGCCTACAATGAGCAGTTCTTC CASEAYNEQFF
- - TRBJ1-5 TRBV18 TGTGCCAGCTCACCAGTATTGGGTATCGATCAGCCCCAGCATTTT CASSPVLGIDQPQHF
TRBD1 - TRBJ2-2 TRBV3-1/TRBV3-2 TGTGCCAGCAGCCAAAACAGGGGACATGGAACCGGGGAGCTGTTTTTT CASSQNRGHGTGELFF
- - TRBJ2-3 TRBV7-6 TGTGCCAGCAGCTTAGTCGGTGTGGCAGATACGCAGTATTTT CASSLVGVADTQYF
TRBD2 - TRBJ2-7 TRBV14 TGTGCCAGCAGCCAAGGTTTAGGGACTACGTGGGAGCAGTACTTC CASSQGLGTTWEQYF
- once TRBJ1-2 TRBV28 TGTGTCTCAGCGGGGGGCCCCGGAACAGGGCGAGTCTATGGCTACACCTTC CVSAGGPGTGRVYGYTF